Sequencing of this T cell receptor beta chain was carried out in a study of Tregs in tolerant kidney transplant recipients. Study-wide results and limits: Activated donor B cell expansion appeared to reveal the most relevant donor-specific TCRbeta repertoire. Tolerant patients' donor-specific Tregs expanded beyond overall Tregs, suggesting antigen-driven growth. Findings come from small patient numbers and require larger validation. Biological reproducibility was not directly addressed, but technical replication error appeared minimal.

In the case of this clone: Its antigen is not known. Sequencing ends 3 residues short of the CDR3 end; the germline J gene provides the rest.

Method: immunoSEQ multiplex PCR; TCRdb's copy keeps in-frame clones and lacks some. The sample spans 30,000 or so clones; the ten largest clones claim 14%. The V end lost 3 bases, the J end lost 5 bases, and 13 bases lay between the germline ends. Germline V gives CDR1 SEHNR, CDR2 FQNEAQ (reference sequence). CDR3 size: 15 residues. V gene TRBV7-9 combines with J gene TRBJ1-4; D is undetermined. The sequences come from CD8+ T cells from blood, collected before the transplant. This clonotype was obtained from a human donor who received a combined kidney and bone marrow transplant. Partial CDR3 DNA: TGTGCCAGCAGCTTCCCCCAGACTGGAAATGAAAAA. It encodes CASSFPQTGNEK. The whole CDR3 is CASSFPQTGNEKLFF. The whole variable domain, remainder taken from reference TRBV7-9 and TRBJ1-4, is DTGVSQNPRHKITKRGQNVTFRCDPISEHNRLYWYRQTLGQGPEFLTYFQNEAQLEKSRLLSDRFSAERPKGSFSTLEIQRTEQGDSAMYLCASSFPQTGNEKLFFGSGTQLSVL.